The sequence of this T cell receptor beta chain was determined in a study of shared clonotypes between healthy human individuals. The data were produced by immunoSEQ multiplex PCR, yet TCRdb's version contains in-frame clones alone and is incomplete. The top ten clones hold about 1.8% of a sample with 550,000 to 850,000 clones, around 67% of them seen once. Trimming stripped 7 bases from V and 4 bases from J, with 19 bases between. The CDR3 has 15 amino acids. Germline V gene data show CDR1 as MGHRA and CDR2 as YSYEKL. The sample comprised memory CD4+ T cells sorted from blood. Subset indicated: CD45RA-negative fraction. The J gene is TRBJ1-1, the V gene TRBV4-1; D is possibly TRBD1 (6 bases). This TCR was sampled from a woman aged 25-40 years in good health. CDR3 loop: CASKGYGGPGTEAFF. DNA for the CDR3: TGCGCCAGCAAGGGTTACGGGGGGCCCGGCACTGAAGCTTTCTTT.